The 31 T cell receptor beta chains below come from one sample, sequenced in a study of T-cell reconstitution after alpha-beta-depleted transplantation in children. Unique molecular identifiers were incorporated when the TCRbeta library was constructed. Each CDR3 protein is one row after TCRdb ran MiXCR on the PCR reads. This sample has under 850,000 distinct CDR3 sequences, with roughly 13% found just once. Sequencing was performed on PBMCs, taken before TCRalphabeta/CD19-depleted stem cell transplant. These receptors came from a girl aged 2 to 9 with congenital amegakaryocytic thrombocytopenia, due to receive a stem cell transplant.

This clonotype has a count of ten or more. The V call is TRBV20-1, the J call TRBJ2-1; D gene unclear. V was cut by 6 bases and J by 6 bases, with 9 bases left in between. The CDR3 runs 11 residues. Germline loops: CDR1 DFQATT, CDR2 SNEGSKA (reference sequence). CDR3 nucleotide sequence: TGCAGTGCCCCGGACGGCAATGAGCAGTTCTTC. Translating gives CSAPDGNEQFF.

This rearrangement joins TRBV3-1 to TRBJ2-5; no firm D call. In germline, CDR1 is LGHDT, CDR2 YNNKEL (reference sequence). V dropped 3 bases and J dropped 2 bases, with 10 bases sitting between them. CDR3 length equals 14 residues. CDR3 loop: CASSHSPQQETQYF. The CDR3 DNA reads TGTGCCAGCAGCCATTCCCCGCAGCAAGAGACCCAGTACTTC.

Many counts were recorded for this clonotype. The rearrangement uses TRBV29-1 and TRBJ2-3; D is unclear. The CDR3 loop spans 15 amino acids. CDR1 is SQVTM and CDR2 is ANQGSEA in the germline V gene. The ends were cut back, 5 bases at V and 3 bases at J, with 18 bases in the middle. CDR3 bases: TGCAGCGTTCTCCGTATCCCGGGTGGGACAGATACGCAGTATTTT. It codes for CSVLRIPGGTDTQYF.

This clonotype was recorded many times. The rearrangement uses TRBV12-5 and TRBJ1-5, with D tentatively TRBD1 (6 bases). The germline gives CDR1 LGHNT, CDR2 FRNRAP. This CDR3 region has 15 residues. Trimming shortened V by 7 bases and J by 2 bases, and 15 bases separated the two germline ends. Written as DNA, the CDR3 is TGTGCTAGTGCCCCCGAGGGGGTCGGCAATCAGCCCCAGCATTTT. Protein sequence: CASAPEGVGNQPQHF.

The table lists this clonotype with many counts. The gene calls are TRBV20-1 and TRBJ2-7; 8 nucleotides line up with TRBD2. V was pared by 3 bases and J by 1 base, with 5 bases of the junction left unmatched. The CDR3 extends over 14 amino acids. Germline V lookup: CDR1 DFQATT, CDR2 SNEGSKA (reference sequence). DNA for the CDR3: TGCAGTGCTAGCGCGACTAGCGCGTCCTACGAGCAGTACTTC. This encodes CSASATSASYEQYF.

Ten or more counts support this clonotype. This chain links TRBV12-5 with TRBJ1-5; 9 bases match TRBD1. Germline V gene sequence: CDR1 LGHNT, CDR2 FRNRAP. Unmatched junction bases numbered 9, after V lost 0 bases and J lost 0 bases. The CDR3 sequence is 19 residues long. The CDR3 sequence is CASGLVMSGQGLSNQPQHF. CDR3 nucleotide sequence: TGTGCTAGTGGTTTGGTAATGTCGGGACAGGGCCTTAGCAATCAGCCCCAGCATTTT.

The chain joins TRBV7-9 to TRBJ1-1, with 7 bases aligning to TRBD1. The J segment lost 7 bases and the V segment lost 1 base, leaving 9 bases of the junction unmatched. This CDR3 region has 15 residues. From germline, CDR1 is SEHNR and CDR2 FQNEAQ (reference sequence). This CDR3 reads CASSLEGAGDDEAFF. For the CDR3, the DNA is TGTGCCAGCAGCTTAGAGGGGGCCGGGGATGATGAAGCTTTCTTT.

CDR3 region: CASSASGGPWNEQFF. CDR3 DNA: TGTGCCAGCAGCGCGAGCGGGGGCCCGTGGAATGAGCAGTTCTTC. This chain links TRBV3-1 with TRBJ2-1, with 8 bases lining up with TRBD2. After removal of 5 bases from V and 7 bases from J, the junction contained 10 bases not matched to a gene. The CDR3 spans 15 residues. The germline CDR1 and CDR2 sequences are LGHDT and YNNKEL (reference sequence).

This clonotype was found many times. The CDR3 DNA follows: TGTGCCAGCAGCTGGTGGCCCGGGACAGGTCCCGGGGAGCTGTTTTTT. Its protein product is CASSWWPGTGPGELFF. The chain carries TRBV5-6 and TRBJ2-2, with 8 bases identical to TRBD1. The CDR3 covers 16 residues. Germline V CDR1 and CDR2: SGHDT, YYEEEE. V lost 3 bases, J lost 6 bases, and 10 bases stayed unmatched.

A single count supports this clonotype. A much larger clone lies a single base off, so this may be a read error. V is TRBV20-1 and J is TRBJ2-1; TRBD2 aligns across 8 bases. CDR1 is DFQATT and CDR2 is SNEGSKA in the germline V gene (reference sequence). This CDR3 is 13 amino acids long. In nucleotides, the CDR3 is TGCAGTGCTATACTAGCGGACTACAATGAGCAGCTCTTC. Its protein product is CSAILADYNEQLF.

This clonotype was recorded many times. The rearrangement uses TRBV20-1 and TRBJ1-2; 7 nucleotides agree with TRBD1. Germline CDR1 reads DFQATT; CDR2 reads SNEGSKA (reference sequence). This CDR3 is built from 12 residues. V lost 7 bases and J lost 4; bases outside the gene matches: 6. CDR3 amino acids: CSGSQGIYGYTF. For the CDR3, the DNA is TGCAGTGGCTCACAGGGGATCTATGGCTACACCTTC.

J is TRBJ2-2 and V is TRBV5-1, with unresolved D. The germline V and J ends were trimmed by 3 bases and 9 bases, with 15 bases remaining between them. The CDR3 runs 14 residues. Germline CDR1 and CDR2: SGHRS and YFSETQ. CDR3 loop: CASSSEGRLRELFF. CDR3 DNA sequence: TGCGCCAGCAGCTCAGAAGGTCGACTCCGGGAGCTGTTTTTT.

This clonotype came up a few times. The CDR3 is CASSSGLAVINEQFF. The CDR3 DNA is TGCGCCAGCAGCTCTGGACTAGCGGTTATTAATGAGCAGTTCTTC. The gene calls are TRBV5-1 and TRBJ2-1; 10 nucleotides agree with TRBD2. With 3 bases clipped from V and 7 bases from J, the junction kept 7 bases outside the gene matches. Per germline, CDR1 SGHRS and CDR2 YFSETQ. CDR3 size: 15 residues.

The chain uses TRBV29-1 and TRBJ2-7; TRBD1 might be the D (5 bases). V was cut by 0 bases and J by 9 bases, with 9 bases left in between. Germline-derived CDR1 and CDR2 are SQVTM and ANQGSEA. This CDR3 spans 11 amino acids. CDR3 loop: CSVEEQGAQYF. In DNA, the CDR3 is TGCAGCGTTGAAGAGCAAGGGGCGCAGTACTTC.

The chain couples TRBV2 to TRBJ2-3; the match to TRBD2 covers 9 bases. Germline V CDR1 and CDR2: SNHLY, FYNNEI. The CDR3 covers 17 residues. Trimming removed 7 bases from V and 2 bases from J; junction bases left unmatched: 13. The CDR3: CASKSGRPRTPTDTQYF. The CDR3 bases are TGTGCCAGCAAGAGCGGGAGGCCTAGAACCCCCACAGATACGCAGTATTTT.

This chain links TRBV28 with TRBJ2-1; 8 bases are shared with TRBD2. This CDR3 comprises 17 residues. The germline gives CDR1 MDHEN, CDR2 SYDVKM. V lost 2 bases to trimming and J lost 7 bases; unmatched junction nucleotides: 13. Here the CDR3 DNA reads TGTGCCAGCAGTTTAATAGCGGGGAAGATTGAACCGAATGAGCAGTTCTTC. Translating gives CASSLIAGKIEPNEQFF.

The rearrangement joins TRBV15 to TRBJ2-3; TRBD2 agrees at 11 bases. The germline CDR1 and CDR2 sequences are LNHNV and YYDKDF (reference sequence). The CDR3 is 17 amino acids. Trimming at V came to 0 bases and at J to 3 bases, leaving 5 bases not matched to a gene. The DNA for the CDR3 is TGTGCCACCAGCAGAGAAACTAGCGGGAGTGGGACAGATACGCAGTATTTT. It codes for CATSRETSGSGTDTQYF.

This clonotype was picked up many times. One end of the junction fails to match germline, which may point to a read error. V gene TRBV7-9 combines with J gene TRBJ1-2, with D possibly being TRBD1 (6 bases). Germline V gives CDR1 SEHNR, CDR2 FQNEAQ (reference sequence). CDR3 length: 14 residues. CDR3 sequence reads: CASTLPGAHYGYTF. The CDR3 DNA reads TGTGCCAGCACCTTACCAGGGGCTCACTATGGCTACACCTTC.

The chain joins TRBV7-9 to TRBJ1-1; D is possibly TRBD1 (5 bases). Between the trimmed V and J ends, which lost 3 bases and 4 bases, there was a span of 12 bases. The CDR3 covers 14 residues. The germline V gene has CDR1 SEHNR and CDR2 FQNEAQ (reference sequence). The CDR3 loop reads CASSFLTGGTEAFF. As DNA, the CDR3 is TGTGCCAGCAGCTTTTTGACCGGGGGCACTGAAGCTTTCTTT.

This clonotype was observed at least ten times. The V gene is TRBV5-1, the J gene TRBJ2-7, with D possibly TRBD2 on 5 matching bases. This CDR3 has 14 amino acids. The V gene's germline CDR1 is SGHRS and CDR2 YFSETQ. V gave up 3 bases and J gave up 3 bases, with 13 bases separating them. CDR3 region: CASSSLEAVYEQYF. The CDR3 nucleotides are TGCGCCAGCAGCTCGCTCGAAGCGGTCTACGAGCAGTACTTC.

Concerning this clonotype: At one of its ends the junction is not consistent with the germline gene, which may arise from a read error. The chain has TRBV10-3 and TRBJ2-2; possibly TRBD2 for D (5 bases). Germline assignment: CDR1 ENHRY and CDR2 SYGVKD. The CDR3 has 13 amino acids. The DNA for the CDR3 is TGTGCCACCAGAAGATTGGGCACCGGGGTGCTGTTTTTT. This translates into CATRRLGTGVLFF.

The CDR3 region has the DNA TGTGCCAGCAGCCTATCCGGGACAGGACTCTATGGCTACACCTTC. It yields the protein CASSLSGTGLYGYTF. This rearrangement joins TRBV7-9 to TRBJ1-2; TRBD1 aligns across 8 bases. This CDR3 has 15 residues. V trimming: 5 bases; J trimming: 4 bases; junction bases outside the gene matches: 9. In germline, CDR1 is SEHNR, CDR2 FQNEAQ (reference sequence).

This clonotype was counted only a few times. The chain carries TRBV2 and TRBJ2-2; 9 nucleotides agree with TRBD1. Per the germline V gene, CDR1 is SNHLY and CDR2 is FYNNEI. The CDR3 has 16 amino acids. V shed 5 bases and J 6 bases; nucleotides not matched to a gene: 10. The CDR3 spells CASSTQGALLAGELFF. DNA for the CDR3: TGTGCCAGCAGTACACAGGGGGCGCTACTCGCCGGGGAGCTGTTTTTT.

The V gene is TRBV29-1, the J gene TRBJ2-5, with TRBD2 matching over 7 bases. J lost 5 bases, V lost 4 bases, and 10 bases had no gene match. Per germline, CDR1 SQVTM and CDR2 ANQGSEA. There are 14 residues in the CDR3. The CDR3 DNA reads as TGCAGCGTTGGGCCTAGCGGAGCCGTGGAGACCCAGTACTTC. This encodes CSVGPSGAVETQYF.

This clonotype was seen repeatedly, ten times or more. The CDR3 DNA sequence: TGCAGTGCTCCGATGCCCCATAGCGGCCGAAAATACAATGAGCAGTTCTTC. Protein: CSAPMPHSGRKYNEQFF. V usage is TRBV20-1 and J usage is TRBJ2-1; weak D call: TRBD2 (6 bases). Trimming removed 5 bases from V and 4 bases from J, with 24 bases in between. This CDR3 is built from 17 residues. CDR1 and CDR2 from the germline V gene are DFQATT and SNEGSKA (reference sequence).

The gene calls are TRBV5-6 and TRBJ2-1; D may be TRBD1 or TRBD2 (5 bases each). The V gene's germline CDR1 is SGHDT and CDR2 YYEEEE. There are 15 residues in the CDR3. V was cut by 0 bases and J by 8 bases, with 15 bases left in between. The CDR3 sequence: CASSLEGPLGHEQFF. The CDR3 bases are TGTGCCAGCAGCTTGGAGGGACCCCTGGGTCATGAGCAGTTCTTC.

About this clonotype itself: This clone may be a read error of a much larger clone one base away. The chain couples TRBV12-3 or TRBV12-4 to TRBJ2-3, with D maybe TRBD1 (5 bases). V lost 6 bases, J lost 0 bases, and 10 bases lay in between. The CDR3 totals 14 residues. The CDR3 DNA sequence: TGTGCCAGCAGACAGGCCACGAGCACAGATACGCAGTATTTT. It yields the protein CASRQATSTDTQYF.

This clonotype was counted only a few times. The V and J genes are TRBV7-6 and TRBJ2-2; 14 bases are a match to TRBD2. The CDR3 spans 18 residues. The ends lost 5 bases at V and 6 bases at J; junction bases unmatched: 11. CDR1 and CDR2 from the germline V gene are SGHVS and FNYEAQ. CDR3 loop: CASSRTGLAGGLPGELFF. Here the CDR3 DNA reads TGTGCCAGCAGCCGGACCGGACTAGCGGGAGGCCTTCCCGGGGAGCTGTTTTTT.

This clonotype was seen only a few times. This sequence joins TRBV7-2 and TRBJ2-7; TRBD2 agrees at 9 bases. Germline values: CDR1 SGHTA, CDR2 FQGNSA. The CDR3 has 17 amino acids. J gave up 3 bases and V 0 bases, and 9 bases lay outside the gene matches. CDR3 nucleotides: TGTGCCAGCAGCTTAGCTATACCCCTAGCGGGACACTACGAGCAGTACTTC. Translating it yields CASSLAIPLAGHYEQYF.

Comment on this clonotype: This may be a read error, as it is one base from a much larger clone. The chain carries TRBV5-1 and TRBJ2-7, with a tentative D call TRBD1 (5 bases). Per germline, CDR1 SGHRS and CDR2 YFSETQ. The CDR3 consists of 14 residues. CDR3 in DNA: TGCGCCAGCAGCTTTGGGGCGGATACCTACGAGCAGTGCTTC. Its translation is CASSFGADTYEQCF.

A note on this clonotype: With a much larger clone just one base away, this may be a read error. V gene TRBV7-8 combines with J gene TRBJ2-3, with a tentative D call TRBD2 (5 bases). CDR1 and CDR2 from the germline V gene are SGHVS and FQNEAQ. The CDR3 totals 14 residues. CDR3 sequence reads: CASSFEGRADTQSF. The DNA for the CDR3 is TGTGCCAGCAGCTTTGAGGGAAGGGCAGATACGCAGTCTTTT.